These 29 T cell receptor beta chains share one sample of origin, sequenced in a study of blood T cell repertoires in COVID-19. Sequenced by immunoSEQ multiplex PCR; TCRdb stores in-frame clones only, minus some. The sample records 300,000 to 350,000 clones, roughly 90% being singletons. Sequencing was done on a sample of PBMCs or T cells enriched from blood (not recorded which). These receptors all stem from a woman aged 25 to 39 who had recovered from COVID-19.

The rearrangement links TRBV6-6 to TRBJ2-2; D is undetermined. The CDR3 runs 16 residues. Germline V CDR1 and CDR2: MNHNY, SVGAGI (reference sequence). V dropped 7 bases and J dropped 6 bases, with 21 bases sitting between them. DNA of the CDR3: TGTGCCAGCACAAAATTCCGGGTATCTCCCGCCGGGGAGCTGTTTTTT. This encodes CASTKFRVSPAGELFF.

The V call is TRBV30, the J call TRBJ1-6; D not resolved. Germline V gene lookup returns CDR1 GTSNPN and CDR2 SVGIG (reference sequence). The CDR3 has 13 amino acids. V lost 4 bases and J lost 4, with 8 bases in between. CDR3 DNA sequence: TGTGCCTGGACAGGCCAATATAATTCACCCCTCCACTTT. It codes for CAWTGQYNSPLHF.

The chain couples TRBV4-3 to TRBJ2-3; TRBD2 might be the D (5 bases). Germline V lookup: CDR1 LGHNA, CDR2 YSLEER. The CDR3 extends over 13 amino acids. Trimming took off 1 base at V and 6 bases at J, with 8 bases between the two ends. The CDR3, as DNA: TGCGCCAGCAGCCAAGGGACTCCGGATACGCAGTATTTT. Its protein product is CASSQGTPDTQYF.

The gene calls are TRBV7-2 and TRBJ1-5; D gene uncertain. CDR3 length: 12 residues. Trimming pared 3 bases from V and 6 bases from J, leaving 6 bases between. CDR1 is SGHTA and CDR2 is FQGNSA in the germline V gene. The CDR3 sequence is CASSFFGQPQHF. CDR3 DNA: TGTGCCAGCAGCTTCTTCGGTCAGCCCCAGCATTTT.

This chain links TRBV5-1 with TRBJ1-2, with no clear D. In germline, CDR1 is SGHRS, CDR2 YFSETQ. The CDR3 has 14 amino acids. Trimming took off 2 bases at V and 5 bases at J, with 13 bases between the two ends. The CDR3 nucleotides are TGCGCCAGCAGCTTTTCAGATGCTCAGTATGGCTACACCTTC. The encoded protein is CASSFSDAQYGYTF.

V usage is TRBV28 and J usage is TRBJ2-3; 11 bases line up with TRBD2. In germline, CDR1 is MDHEN, CDR2 SYDVKM. J lost 6 bases, V lost 6 bases, and 8 bases had no gene match. The CDR3 extends over 15 amino acids. In DNA, the CDR3 is TGTGCCAGCAGATCGGGTCTAGCGGGAGGTGATACGCAGTATTTT. Its translation: CASRSGLAGGDTQYF. The full variable domain, in which reference TRBV28 and TRBJ2-3 provide the parts outside the CDR3, is DVKVTQSSRYLVKRTGEKVFLECVQDMDHENMFWYRQDPGLGLRLIYFSYDVKMKEKGDIPEGYSVSREKKERFSLILESASTNQTSMYLCASRSGLAGGDTQYFGPGTRLTVL.

This chain joins TRBV7-9 and TRBJ2-7, with D possibly matching TRBD2 (5 bases). The CDR3 spans 13 residues. Trimming took off 2 bases at V and 7 bases at J, with 12 bases between the two ends. The germline CDR1 and CDR2 sequences are SEHNR and FQNEAQ (reference sequence). In DNA, the CDR3 is TGTGCCAGCAGCTTATCACATAGCGATGAGCAGTACTTC. Translated: CASSLSHSDEQYF.

V usage is TRBV10-1 and J usage is TRBJ2-7, with TRBD1 identical over 10 bases. Germline CDR1 reads WNHNN; CDR2 reads SYGVQD (reference sequence). The V and J ends lost 2 bases and 2 bases, in that order; junction bases with no gene match: 6. The CDR3 is 16 amino acids. The CDR3 protein is CASSEGQGGRPYEQYF. In DNA, the CDR3 is TGCGCCAGCAGTGAGGGACAGGGGGGACGGCCCTACGAGCAGTACTTC.

This rearrangement joins TRBV2 to TRBJ1-1; possible D gene TRBD1, 5 bases. CDR1 is SNHLY, CDR2 FYNNEI, per germline. Trimming took off 4 bases at V and 6 bases at J, with 21 bases between the two ends. There are 16 residues in the CDR3. The CDR3 is CASSGWGGESTAEAFF. The CDR3 DNA follows: TGTGCCAGCAGTGGTTGGGGAGGGGAGAGTACTGCTGAAGCTTTCTTT.

The table lists this clone with a count of one. The chain is built from TRBV18 and TRBJ1-2; perhaps TRBD1 as D (5 bases). Germline-derived CDR1 and CDR2 are KGHSH and LQKENI. The CDR3 has 15 residues. The V end was cut by 3 bases, the J end by 5 bases, with 16 bases between. In DNA, the CDR3 is TGTGCCAGCTCACCGATTTCTCGGGGGGAATATGGCTACACCTTC. It is translated as CASSPISRGEYGYTF. Full variable domain (outside the CDR3, taken from reference TRBV18 and TRBJ1-2): NAGVMQNPRHLVRRRGQEARLRCSPMKGHSHVYWYRQLPEEGLKFMVYLQKENIIDESGMPKERFSAEFPKEGPSILRIQQVVRGDSAAYFCASSPISRGEYGYTFGSGTRLTVV.

This clone appeared a single time. V usage is TRBV28 and J usage is TRBJ2-6; possible D gene TRBD2, 5 bases. CDR3 length: 18 amino acids. Germline CDR1 is MDHEN and CDR2 is SYDVKM. Trimming pared 6 bases from V and 2 bases from J, leaving 20 bases between. Here the CDR3 reads CASSPNPPKGAGANVLTF. The CDR3 DNA sequence: TGTGCCAGCAGCCCGAACCCCCCTAAGGGAGCTGGGGCCAACGTCCTGACTTTC.

This clone was detected only a few times. J is TRBJ1-1 and V is TRBV3-1 (or the pseudogene TRBV3-2); no clear D. Germline assignment: CDR1 LGHDT and CDR2 YNNKEL (reference sequence). Trimming shortened V by 4 bases and J by 1 base, and 19 bases separated the two germline ends. The CDR3 totals 17 residues. CDR3 protein: CASSLKPTEPQNTEAFF. The CDR3 DNA is TGTGCCAGCAGCCTAAAGCCAACAGAACCACAGAACACTGAAGCTTTCTTT.

J is TRBJ2-2 and V is TRBV19; D possibly corresponds to TRBD2 (5 bases). Germline V gives CDR1 LNHDA, CDR2 SQIVND (reference sequence). V was cut by 9 bases and J by 0 bases, with 11 bases left in between. CDR3 size: 14 residues. CDR3 residues: CASPSSTNTGELFF. Written as DNA, the CDR3 is TGTGCCAGCCCTAGCAGCACGAACACCGGGGAGCTGTTTTTT.

CDR3 coding DNA: TGTGCCAGCAGTTGGACAGCCAATTTAAACAATGAGCAGTTCTTC. Protein sequence: CASSWTANLNNEQFF. V gene TRBV6-5 combines with J gene TRBJ2-1; possibly TRBD1 for D (6 bases). In germline, CDR1 is MNHEY, CDR2 SVGAGI. The V and J ends lost 4 bases and 5 bases respectively, with 15 bases between them. The CDR3 runs 15 residues.

This clone was counted only a few times. The genes are TRBV7-9 and TRBJ1-1, with D maybe TRBD1 (5 bases). The CDR3 spans 13 residues. Germline V gene lookup returns CDR1 SEHNR and CDR2 FQNEAQ (reference sequence). Trimming removed 3 bases at V and 4 bases at J, with 9 bases between. CDR3 sequence: CASSFDSATEAFF. Here the CDR3 DNA reads TGTGCCAGCAGCTTCGACAGCGCCACTGAAGCTTTCTTT.

The genes are TRBV11-3 and TRBJ2-3; 7 nucleotides line up with TRBD1. This CDR3 contains 14 residues. With 5 bases clipped from V and 3 bases from J, the junction kept 5 bases outside the gene matches. Germline V gene data show CDR1 as SGHNT and CDR2 as YENEEA. The CDR3 nucleotides are TGTGCCAGCAGCCCTGGACAGGTGACAGATACGCAGTATTTT. It encodes CASSPGQVTDTQYF.

This chain links TRBV28 with TRBJ1-2; weak D call: TRBD1 (6 bases). V lost 5 bases, J lost 5 bases, and 21 bases lay in between. From germline, CDR1 is MDHEN and CDR2 SYDVKM. This CDR3 comprises 16 residues. CDR3 protein: CASSLTEGVTPYGYTF. DNA for the CDR3: TGTGCCAGCAGTCTGACTGAGGGGGTGACCCCATATGGCTACACCTTC.

This sequence joins TRBV4-1 and TRBJ2-4, with 7 bases fitting TRBD1. Germline V lookup: CDR1 MGHRA, CDR2 YSYEKL. The length of the CDR3 is 16 residues. With 4 bases clipped from V and 0 bases from J, the junction kept 6 bases outside the gene matches. The CDR3 bases are TGCGCCAGCAGCCCCTATACAGGGGTAGCCAAAAACATTCAGTACTTC. As protein: CASSPYTGVAKNIQYF.

This chain uses TRBV18 with TRBJ1-5; the D gene is possibly TRBD1 (5 bases). V was pared by 3 bases and J by 0 bases, with 12 bases between. The CDR3 has 16 residues. Germline lookup yields CDR1 KGHSH and CDR2 LQKENI. The CDR3: CASSPRAPGSNQPQHF. The CDR3 DNA is TGTGCCAGCTCACCCAGGGCACCAGGTAGCAATCAGCCCCAGCATTTT.

This clone was detected once. One junction end does not reproduce the germline sequence, and a read error may be involved. The J gene is TRBJ1-5, the V gene TRBV12-3 or TRBV12-4; 7 bases are shared with TRBD1. The CDR3 is 12 amino acids. The CDR3 spells CASSLGTTGLNF. The CDR3 bases are TGTGCCAGCAGTTTGGGAACGACAGGGTTGAATTTT.

V usage is TRBV5-8 and J usage is TRBJ2-3; TRBD2 matches 14 bases. Germline V gene data show CDR1 as SGHTS and CDR2 as YDEGEE. CDR3 length: 19 amino acids. After removal of 2 bases from V and 2 bases from J, the junction contained 10 bases not matched to a gene. The CDR3 region has the DNA TGTGCCAGCAGCTTACAACAGGGACTAGCGGGAGTTTTCACAGATACGCAGTATTTT. It yields the protein CASSLQQGLAGVFTDTQYF.

The chain has TRBV28 and TRBJ2-5; TRBD2 aligns across 9 bases. V lost 4 bases and J lost 4; bases outside the gene matches: 7. The CDR3 covers 15 residues. Germline CDR1 is MDHEN and CDR2 is SYDVKM. The CDR3 DNA reads TGTGCCAGCAGTTCTATGGCGGGAGGGGGAGAGACCCAGTACTTC. Translated, it gives CASSSMAGGGETQYF.

This chain connects TRBV3-1 (or the pseudogene TRBV3-2) to TRBJ2-1; the match to TRBD2 covers 11 bases. Germline values: CDR1 LGHDT, CDR2 YNNKEL (reference sequence). J lost 4 bases, V lost 0 bases, and 5 bases had no gene match. The CDR3 spans 17 residues. The DNA for the CDR3 is TGTGCCAGCAGCCAAGAGGGGACTAGCGGAGTGTACAATGAGCAGTTCTTC. This codes for CASSQEGTSGVYNEQFF.

This chain joins TRBV7-9 and TRBJ2-2; TRBD2 is a possible D gene (6 bases). V was trimmed by 7 bases and J by 5 bases, leaving 17 bases between them. This CDR3 comprises 15 residues. CDR1 is SEHNR and CDR2 is FQNEAQ in the germline V gene (reference sequence). CDR3 sequence reads: CASNPGTHKTGELFF. Here the CDR3 DNA reads TGTGCCAGCAACCCCGGGACTCATAAAACCGGGGAGCTGTTTTTT. Full variable domain (missing parts from reference TRBV7-9 and TRBJ2-2): DTGVSQNPRHKITKRGQNVTFRCDPISEHNRLYWYRQTLGQGPEFLTYFQNEAQLEKSRLLSDRFSAERPKGSFSTLEIQRTEQGDSAMYLCASNPGTHKTGELFFGEGSRLTVL.

The chain joins TRBV2 to TRBJ1-1; D is ambiguous. Germline assignment: CDR1 SNHLY and CDR2 FYNNEI. This CDR3 has 13 residues. V lost 4 bases, J lost 4 bases, and 10 bases lay in between. The CDR3 sequence is CASSAESGTEAFF. The CDR3, as DNA: TGTGCCAGCAGTGCCGAATCGGGCACTGAAGCTTTCTTT.

The chain joins TRBV5-1 to TRBJ2-1; maybe TRBD1 (6 bases). Trimming removed 0 bases at V and 4 bases at J, with 17 bases between. The V gene's germline CDR1 is SGHRS and CDR2 YFSETQ. The CDR3 contains 17 residues. The CDR3 DNA reads TGCGCCAGCAGCTTGGAAACAGGGTATTCCCTTTACAATGAGCAGTTCTTC. Translating gives CASSLETGYSLYNEQFF.

The chain links TRBV7-2 to TRBJ1-4, with 9 bases lining up with TRBD1. V lost 2 bases to trimming and J lost 7 bases; unmatched junction nucleotides: 5. This CDR3 region has 15 residues. Per germline, CDR1 SGHTA and CDR2 FQGNSA. The CDR3 DNA reads TGTGCCAGCAGCTTAAACTCGGGACAGGGTGAAAAACTGTTTTTT. Translated: CASSLNSGQGEKLFF.

V is TRBV27 and J is TRBJ2-7; 10 nucleotides match TRBD2. Germline lookup yields CDR1 MNHEY and CDR2 SMNVEV (reference sequence). Unmatched junction bases numbered 9, after V lost 8 bases and J lost 2 bases. This CDR3 contains 15 residues. The CDR3 sequence: CASGRAGGPAYEQYF. CDR3 DNA: TGTGCCAGCGGCCGAGCGGGAGGGCCCGCCTACGAGCAGTACTTC.

The chain combines TRBV30 with TRBJ1-2; TRBD1 might be the D (5 bases). Trimming left V 0 bases short and J 4 bases short, with 9 bases between. Germline assignment: CDR1 GTSNPN and CDR2 SVGIG (reference sequence). The CDR3 has 13 amino acids. The CDR3 nucleotides are TGTGCCTGGAGTGTAGCAGGGTTCTATGGCTACACCTTC. Translated, it gives CAWSVAGFYGYTF.